This record covers a single T cell receptor (beta chain). No cognate antigen has been identified for it. No per-base quality is available; no much larger clone lies one base away. The data are from a study of cytomegalovirus exposure and HLA in healthy donors (dated by TCRdb to the late 2010s). At the level of the whole study: According to an earlier analysis of 550 to 700 of the donors, about 190 million T cells yielded 90 million to 130 million unique TCR beta sequences and approximately 280 Gb of sequence data. Rather than using new phenotypic data, the later analysis identified candidate immune exposures from TCR beta sequences and from how often those sequences occurred across donors. The study was designed to test whether signatures of past pathogen exposure could be identified by cataloging public T cell receptors. An earlier analysis of around 580 of the donors used high-throughput TCR beta sequencing to judge whether each TCR beta V gene segment behaved as functional or pseudogenic. On average, 235,054 unique TCR beta nucleotide sequences were sequenced per donor among fewer than 500 genotyped donors of the cohort, with approximately 18% of those sequences being non-productive. Donor age, sex, ethnicity and CMV serostatus were compiled alongside the repertoire data. Approximately 310 gigabases of sequencing data and tens of millions of unique TCR sequences were included in an early release covering about 600 HLA-typed donors. The T cell repertoires of several hundred subjects were profiled by immunosequencing and related to cytomegalovirus serostatus. Genome-wide SNP genotypes for about 60% of the roughly 700 donors were used in a later genetic analysis, which treated that subset as a discovery cohort. Roughly 5 DR-DQ haplotypes were treated as single units for association and clustering because of strong linkage in the cohort. All discovery cohort repertoires had been generated using a single sequencing platform. To predict cytomegalovirus infection status, the study combined high-throughput TCR immunosequencing, statistical association of individual TCRs with disease status, and machine learning. Besides the first cohort of around 670 subjects, a separate validation cohort made up of 120 different subjects was used. The number of typed donors differed by locus: about 629-630 for A, B, C, DRB1 and DQB1; approximately 520 for DQA1; 606 for DPA1; and around 490 for DPB1. A later analysis re-analyzed previously published TCR beta repertoires from about 600 donors and added high-resolution HLA genotyping to study TCR occurrence patterns. Class I and class II HLA loci were covered by the typing at four-digit resolution. Among the approximately 430 genotyped donors, 81% belonged to the genetic ancestry cluster associated with self-reported Caucasian donors. Overall results and qualifications from the work: A further reported finding was that TCR beta sequences accurately predicted the HLA-A and HLA-B alleles for most subjects in the first cohort. In a later analysis, several top co-occurrence clusters were reported to appear linked to parvovirus B19, influenza, CMV and Epstein-Barr virus. A later genetic analysis reported fewer N-insertions in productive TCRs among donors in an Asian-associated ancestry cluster than the roughly 700-donor mean. The authors suggested that the approach could potentially be generalized to other disease states and immunological phenotypes. HLA typing was unavailable for some donors at each locus, so association tests used only the typed subset. For the cohort, immune exposure information was limited to CMV serostatus. The classifier was reported to diagnose cytomegalovirus status with high specificity and sensitivity in both the original and validation cohorts. Because the 87-base-pair reads could not distinguish some IMGT-functional V segments, including TRBV6-2 and TRBV6-3, those segments were excluded. The study gave a list of 150 to 200 TCR beta chains associated with cytomegalovirus. In a later analysis, HLA-associated TCR beta chains showed more clonal expansion and lower generation probabilities than non-associated chains that were equally common. The earlier analysis of approximately 540 of the donors excluded some 15 rarely observed V segments, including chromosome 9 orphons, because counts were too low. At a false discovery rate of 0.05, a later analysis linked about 16,000 TCR beta sequences to specific HLA alleles. According to a later analysis, TCR association rates differed among HLA loci, with DRB1 alleles showing the most associated TCRs and HLA-C alleles showing the fewest. The cohort was sequenced for TCR beta chains only, and without alpha or paired-chain data the features that could be detected were limited. When HLA alleles, especially DR and DQ, strongly co-occurred, TCR associations were difficult to assign to individual alleles. Sequencing depth was assumed to be roughly uniform across donors in the presence/absence analyses, though that assumption may not hold. Across donors, most TCR sequences were observed very rarely, whereas some public TCRs were present in many individuals. In vitro tests confirmed that three of the cytomegalovirus-associated TCR beta chains recognize cytomegalovirus antigens. Broadly in line with IMGT annotations, most TCR beta V segments showed up in productive rearrangements about 87% or about 30% of the time in an earlier analysis of around 600 of the donors. Correlated functional status among segregating V segments might be attributable to linkage disequilibrium, but an unknown experimental factor could not be ruled out. Most CMV-associated TCR beta chains appeared to be HLA-restricted in a later analysis, and the HLA associations seemed to be driven largely by CMV exposure. A cluster of highly shared sequence variants was judged likely to be a technical artifact of the sequencing pipeline. An association between a missense DCLRE1C variant and V-gene and J-gene trimming of TCR beta chains was found in a later genetic analysis and replicated in an independent cohort.

CDR1 SNHLY and CDR2 FYNNEI were looked up in the germline V gene. V and J are trimmed by 8 bases and 0 bases, and the gene matches miss 10 bases of the junction. Counted from cysteine to phenylalanine, this CDR3 has 15 amino acids. Only the CDR3 DNA is retained, 45 bases long and in frame from the first base. Library construction relied on the immunoSEQ multiplex PCR assay. For the multiplex PCR, a mixture combining 60 forward primers for TCR Vbeta segments and 13 reverse primers for TCR Jbeta segments was used. The CDR3 region of rearranged TCR beta genes was amplified from genomic DNA with a multiplex PCR assay. On the Illumina HiSeq System, the amplified TCR beta libraries were sequenced as 87-base-pair reads. Per the original workflow: A later analysis counted approximately 84 million unique TCR beta chains across the approximately 700 repertoires, and around 9.9 million of these chains were shared by at least two donors. To remove PCR and sequencing errors, raw reads were error-corrected and collapsed into unique sequences using a nearest-neighbor algorithm that merged closely related sequences. To assign V, D and J gene segments, CDR3 sequences were aligned to IMGT reference sequences. Each retained sequence needed at least a six-nucleotide match to both a V gene segment and a J gene segment. Rearrangements were classified as productive when the CDR3 lacked stop codons and remained in frame with V and J, and all other rearrangements were classified as non-productive. CDR3 was defined according to IMGT convention as the region running from the second conserved V-encoded cysteine to the conserved J-encoded phenylalanine. In an earlier analysis of more than 550 of the donors, sequences lacking an unambiguous match to a single V gene segment were excluded. In an earlier analysis of several hundred of the donors, V segments were called functional above 56.7% productive rearrangements and were called segregating when the between-donor standard deviation exceeded 5%. A statistical classification framework was built to diagnose cytomegalovirus status from the catalog of TCR beta chain sequences. V and J gene assignment, in a later analysis, came from comparing TCR nucleotide sequences with IMGT/GENE-DB human TR gene sequences. In a later analysis, CDR3 sequences and most-parsimonious VDJ recombination scenarios were assigned using the TCRdist pipeline. In a later analysis, each TCR beta chain was defined by its CDR3 amino acid sequence together with its V-gene family, and reads lacking a unique V-gene family were excluded. In a later analysis, approximately 590 highly shared, low-generation-probability nucleotide sequences were removed to address suspected cross-contamination and a sequencing artifact. In a later analysis, a clonal expansion index for each public chain was calculated from normalized within-repertoire ranks of inferred template counts. In a later analysis, generation probabilities were computed with a VDJ recombination model fitted to out-of-frame rearrangements, and the resulting probabilities were checked against IGoR. Hypergeometric tests were used in a later analysis to score TCR-TCR, TCR-HLA and TCR-CMV co-occurrence, with a repertoire-size bias correction applied to the TCR pairs. False discovery rates were estimated in a later analysis by permuting HLA or CMV assignments 20 times. A later analysis grouped co-occurring TCRs with DBSCAN, adding TCRdist sequence similarity when clustering within HLA-allele-positive subsets. Repertoires with fewer than 30,000 or more than 120,000 public chains were left out of co-occurrence clustering, as were about 5 repertoires with anomalous nucleotide sharing. Imported from immuneACCESS, the table was reduced by TCRdb to in-frame sequences with V and J called. These copies leave out some clones; in studies compared against another copy, an unresolved V gene accounts for under half, and the cause of the remainder is not known. V, J and clone size reflect that table, while D and trimming were determined from the DNA. The sample contains around 200,000 clones, approximately 70% of them found a single time. In total, the top ten clones hold about 3% of the sample.

The cohort comprised 670 or so healthy bone marrow donors. Cohort members were all nominally healthy when sampled, although unrecorded immune exposures were likely present. The donor was CMV seropositive and belonged to the group of 250 to 300 seropositive cohort members. Each donor provided a peripheral blood sample, and peripheral blood mononuclear cells were used for TCR beta sequencing. Genomic DNA was extracted from the blood cell samples with the Qiagen DNeasy Blood Extraction Kit. The material sequenced was PBMCs. This TCR was recovered from a man between 35 and 55 years old in good health and CMV-seropositive. This chain is built from TRBV2 and TRBJ2-7; TRBD2 aligns with 7 central bases. The DNA sequence is as follows: TGTGCCAGCCGCCGGGGGAGGGGCCTCTCCTACGAGCAGTACTTC. This codes for CASRRGRGLSYEQYF.